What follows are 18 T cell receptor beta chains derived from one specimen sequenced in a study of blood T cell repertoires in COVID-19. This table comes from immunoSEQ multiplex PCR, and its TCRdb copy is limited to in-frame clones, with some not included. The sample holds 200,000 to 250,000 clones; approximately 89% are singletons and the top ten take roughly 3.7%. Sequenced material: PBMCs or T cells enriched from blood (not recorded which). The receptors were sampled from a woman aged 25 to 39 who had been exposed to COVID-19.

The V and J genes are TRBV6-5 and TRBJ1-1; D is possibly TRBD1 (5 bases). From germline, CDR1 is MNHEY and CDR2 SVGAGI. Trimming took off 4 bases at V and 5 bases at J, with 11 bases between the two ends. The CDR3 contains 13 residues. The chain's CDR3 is CASSFLQGTEAFF. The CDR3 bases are TGTGCCAGCAGTTTCCTTCAGGGAACTGAAGCTTTCTTT.

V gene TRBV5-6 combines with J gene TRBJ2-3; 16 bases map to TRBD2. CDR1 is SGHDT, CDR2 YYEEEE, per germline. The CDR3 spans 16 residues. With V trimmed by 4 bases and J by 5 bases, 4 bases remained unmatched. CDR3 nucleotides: TGTGCCAGCAGCCGGGGACTAGCGGGAGGGGGAGATACGCAGTATTTT. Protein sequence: CASSRGLAGGGDTQYF.

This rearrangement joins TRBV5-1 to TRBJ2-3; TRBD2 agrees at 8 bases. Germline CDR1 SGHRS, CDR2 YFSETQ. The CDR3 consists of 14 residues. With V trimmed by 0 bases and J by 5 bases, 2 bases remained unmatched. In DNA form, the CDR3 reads TGCGCCAGCAGCTTGGGGACTAGCCGAGATACGCAGTATTTT. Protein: CASSLGTSRDTQYF.

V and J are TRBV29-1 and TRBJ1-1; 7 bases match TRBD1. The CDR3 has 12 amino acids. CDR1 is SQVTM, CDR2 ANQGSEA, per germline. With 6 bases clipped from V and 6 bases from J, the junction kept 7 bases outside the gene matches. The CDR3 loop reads CSVQGYGSEAFF. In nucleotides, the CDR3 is TGCAGCGTACAGGGGTATGGATCTGAAGCTTTCTTT. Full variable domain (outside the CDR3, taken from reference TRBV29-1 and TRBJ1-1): SAVISQKPSRDICQRGTSLTIQCQVDSQVTMMFWYRQQPGQSLTLIATANQGSEATYESGFVIDKFPISRPNLTFSTLTVSNMSPEDSSIYLCSVQGYGSEAFFGQGTRLTVV.

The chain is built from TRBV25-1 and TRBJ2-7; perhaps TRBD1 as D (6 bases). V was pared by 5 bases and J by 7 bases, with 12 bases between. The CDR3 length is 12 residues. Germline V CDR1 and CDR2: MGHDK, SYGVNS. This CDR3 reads CASSRTVVEQYF. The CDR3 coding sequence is TGTGCCAGCAGTCGGACAGTGGTTGAGCAGTACTTC.

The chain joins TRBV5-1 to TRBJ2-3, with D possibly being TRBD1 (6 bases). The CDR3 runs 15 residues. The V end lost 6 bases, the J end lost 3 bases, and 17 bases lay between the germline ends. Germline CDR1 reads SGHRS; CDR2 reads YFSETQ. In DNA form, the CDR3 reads TGCGCCAGCATACCGGGTGGACAGTTTACAGATACGCAGTATTTT. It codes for CASIPGGQFTDTQYF.

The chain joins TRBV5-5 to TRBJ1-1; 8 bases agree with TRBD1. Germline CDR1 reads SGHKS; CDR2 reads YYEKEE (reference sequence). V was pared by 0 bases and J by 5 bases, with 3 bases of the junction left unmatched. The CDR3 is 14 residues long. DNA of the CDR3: TGTGCCAGCAGCTTGGGGACAGGGAGGACTGAAGCTTTCTTT. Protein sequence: CASSLGTGRTEAFF.

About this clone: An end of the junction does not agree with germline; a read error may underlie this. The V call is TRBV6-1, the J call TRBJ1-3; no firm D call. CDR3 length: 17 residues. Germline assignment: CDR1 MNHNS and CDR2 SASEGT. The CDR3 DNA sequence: TGTGCCAGCAGCGAAGGGTGGCTGGCCTCCTCTGGAAACACCATATATTTT. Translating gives CASSEGWLASSGNTIYF.

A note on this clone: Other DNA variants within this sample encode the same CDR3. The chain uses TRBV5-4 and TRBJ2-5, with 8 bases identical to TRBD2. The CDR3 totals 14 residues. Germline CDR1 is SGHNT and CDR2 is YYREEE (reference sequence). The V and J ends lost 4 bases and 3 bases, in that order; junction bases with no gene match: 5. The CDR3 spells CASSLPGLEETQYF. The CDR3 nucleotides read TGTGCCAGCAGCCTACCGGGACTAGAAGAGACCCAGTACTTC.

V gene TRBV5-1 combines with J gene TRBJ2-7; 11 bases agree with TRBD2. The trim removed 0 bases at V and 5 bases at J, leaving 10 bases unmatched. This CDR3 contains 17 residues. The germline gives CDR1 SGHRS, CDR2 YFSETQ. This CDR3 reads CASSLAPTSGSIHEQYF. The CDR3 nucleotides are TGCGCCAGCAGCTTGGCCCCAACTAGCGGGAGTATCCACGAGCAGTACTTC.

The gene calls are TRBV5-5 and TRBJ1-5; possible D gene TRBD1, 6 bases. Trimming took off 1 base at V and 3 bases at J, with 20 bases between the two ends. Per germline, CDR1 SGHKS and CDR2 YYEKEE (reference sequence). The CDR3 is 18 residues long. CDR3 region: CASSLNTREGGINQPQHF. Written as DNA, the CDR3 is TGTGCCAGCAGCTTGAATACAAGGGAGGGGGGAATCAATCAGCCCCAGCATTTT.

The chain's CDR3 is CASSLPSGGGGYGYTF. CDR3 bases: TGTGCCAGCAGCTTACCATCTGGGGGGGGAGGATATGGCTACACCTTC. The rearrangement joins TRBV5-8 to TRBJ1-2, with D tentatively TRBD1 (5 bases). Germline V lookup: CDR1 SGHTS, CDR2 YDEGEE. The CDR3 runs 16 residues. V lost 2 bases and J lost 5, with 19 bases in between.

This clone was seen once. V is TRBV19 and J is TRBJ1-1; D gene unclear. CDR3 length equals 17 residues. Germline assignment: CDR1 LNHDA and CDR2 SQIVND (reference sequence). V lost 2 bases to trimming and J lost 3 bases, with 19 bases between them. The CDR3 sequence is CASSIRGVMVKDTEAFF. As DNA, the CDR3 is TGTGCCAGTAGTATACGAGGTGTTATGGTTAAAGACACTGAAGCTTTCTTT.

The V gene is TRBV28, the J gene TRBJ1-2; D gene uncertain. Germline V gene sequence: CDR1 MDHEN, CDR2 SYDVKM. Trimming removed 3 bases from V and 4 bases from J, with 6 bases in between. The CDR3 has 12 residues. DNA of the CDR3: TGTGCCAGCAGTTTGAGTTTCTATGGCTACACCTTC. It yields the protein CASSLSFYGYTF.

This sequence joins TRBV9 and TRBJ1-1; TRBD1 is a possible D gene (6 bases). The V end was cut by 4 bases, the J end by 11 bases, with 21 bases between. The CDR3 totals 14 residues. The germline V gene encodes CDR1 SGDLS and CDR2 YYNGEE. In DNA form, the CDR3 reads TGTGCCAGCAGCCCCCACTCGGACAGCCTCGGGGCTTTCTTT. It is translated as CASSPHSDSLGAFF.

Here the CDR3 reads CASNNRGTEAFF. The CDR3 region has the DNA TGTGCCAGCAACAACAGGGGAACTGAAGCTTTCTTT. The chain employs TRBV6-5 and TRBJ1-1; 7 nucleotides align to TRBD1. This CDR3 region has 12 residues. The J segment lost 5 bases and the V segment lost 7 bases, leaving 4 bases of the junction unmatched. Per germline, CDR1 MNHEY and CDR2 SVGAGI.

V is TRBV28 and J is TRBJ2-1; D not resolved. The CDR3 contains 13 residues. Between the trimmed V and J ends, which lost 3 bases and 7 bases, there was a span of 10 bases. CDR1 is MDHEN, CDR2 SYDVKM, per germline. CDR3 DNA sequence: TGTGCCAGCAGTTTGGGCGCTCGAAATGAGCAGTTCTTC. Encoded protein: CASSLGARNEQFF.

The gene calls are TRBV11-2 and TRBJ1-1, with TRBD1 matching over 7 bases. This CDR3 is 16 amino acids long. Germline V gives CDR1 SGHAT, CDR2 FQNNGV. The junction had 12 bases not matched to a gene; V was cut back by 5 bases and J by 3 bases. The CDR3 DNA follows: TGTGCCAGCAGCGCCCGACAGGGTCGGTTATACACTGAAGCTTTCTTT. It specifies CASSARQGRLYTEAFF.